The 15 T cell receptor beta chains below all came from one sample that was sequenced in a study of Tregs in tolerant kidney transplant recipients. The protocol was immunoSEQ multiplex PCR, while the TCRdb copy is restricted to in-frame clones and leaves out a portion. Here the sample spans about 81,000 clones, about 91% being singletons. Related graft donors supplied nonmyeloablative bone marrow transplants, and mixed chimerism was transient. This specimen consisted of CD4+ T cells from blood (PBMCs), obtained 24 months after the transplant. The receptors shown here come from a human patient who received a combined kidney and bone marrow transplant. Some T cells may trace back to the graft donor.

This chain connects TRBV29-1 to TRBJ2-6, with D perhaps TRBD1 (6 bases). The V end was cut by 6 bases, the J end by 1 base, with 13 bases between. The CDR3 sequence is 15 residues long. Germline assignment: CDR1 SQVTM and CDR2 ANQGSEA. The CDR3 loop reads CSVFPGDSGANVLTF. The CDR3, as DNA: TGCAGCGTGTTCCCAGGGGATTCTGGGGCCAACGTCCTGACTTTC.

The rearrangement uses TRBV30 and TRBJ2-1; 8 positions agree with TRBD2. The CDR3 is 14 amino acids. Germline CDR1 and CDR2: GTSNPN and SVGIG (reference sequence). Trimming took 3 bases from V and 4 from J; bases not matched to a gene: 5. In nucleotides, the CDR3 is TGTGCCTGGAGCCAACTAGCGGTATACAATGAGCAGTTCTTC. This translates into CAWSQLAVYNEQFF.

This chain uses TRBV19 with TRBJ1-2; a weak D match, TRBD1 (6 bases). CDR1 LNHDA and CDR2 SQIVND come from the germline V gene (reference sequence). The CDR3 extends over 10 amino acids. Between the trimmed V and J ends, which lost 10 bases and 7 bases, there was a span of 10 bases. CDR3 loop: CAKRGGGYTF. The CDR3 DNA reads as TGTGCCAAGAGGGGGGGTGGCTACACCTTC.

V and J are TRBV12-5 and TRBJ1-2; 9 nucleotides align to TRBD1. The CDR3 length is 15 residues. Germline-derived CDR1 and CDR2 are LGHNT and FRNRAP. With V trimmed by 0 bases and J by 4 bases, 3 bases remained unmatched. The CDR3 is CASGLVDRGFYGYTF. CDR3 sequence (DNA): TGTGCTAGTGGTTTGGTAGACAGGGGGTTCTATGGCTACACCTTC.

CDR3 coding DNA: TGTGCCAGCAGCTTAGGAGCCTCACCCCAGCAGTTCTTC. Protein product: CASSLGASPQQFF. This chain connects TRBV11-2 to TRBJ2-1; D call uncertain. The CDR3 is 13 residues long. Between the trimmed V and J ends, which lost 1 base and 11 bases, there was a span of 12 bases. Germline V gene lookup returns CDR1 SGHAT and CDR2 FQNNGV.

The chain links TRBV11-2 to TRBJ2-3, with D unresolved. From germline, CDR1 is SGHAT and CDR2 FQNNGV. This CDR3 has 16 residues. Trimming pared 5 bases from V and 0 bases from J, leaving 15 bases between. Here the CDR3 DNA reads TGTGCCAGCAGCCCGCGGCAGCTTCCTAGCACAGATACGCAGTATTTT. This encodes CASSPRQLPSTDTQYF.

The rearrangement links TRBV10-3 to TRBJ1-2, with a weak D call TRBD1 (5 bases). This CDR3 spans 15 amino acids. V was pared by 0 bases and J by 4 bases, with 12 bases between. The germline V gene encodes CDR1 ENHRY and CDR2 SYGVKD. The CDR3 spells CAISESTGVSYGYTF. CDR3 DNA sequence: TGTGCCATCAGTGAGTCGACGGGGGTGAGCTATGGCTACACCTTC.

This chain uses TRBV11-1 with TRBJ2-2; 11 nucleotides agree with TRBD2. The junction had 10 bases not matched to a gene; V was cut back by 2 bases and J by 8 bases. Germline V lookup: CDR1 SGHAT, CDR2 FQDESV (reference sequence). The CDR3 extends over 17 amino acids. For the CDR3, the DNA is TGTGCCAGCAGCTTATACTCTAGCGGGAGGCCGTCTGGGGAGCTGTTTTTT. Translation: CASSLYSSGRPSGELFF. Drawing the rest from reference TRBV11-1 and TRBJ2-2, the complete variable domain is EAEVAQSPRYKITEKSQAVAFWCDPISGHATLYWYRQILGQGPELLVQFQDESVVDDSQLPKDRFSAERLKGVDSTLKIQPAELGDSAMYLCASSLYSSGRPSGELFFGEGSRLTVL.

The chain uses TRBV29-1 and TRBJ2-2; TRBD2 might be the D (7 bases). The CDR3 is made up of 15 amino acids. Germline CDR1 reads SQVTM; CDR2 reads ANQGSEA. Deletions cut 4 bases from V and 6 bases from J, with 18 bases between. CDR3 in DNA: TGCAGCGTTGGCCCCCCGGGGGGCCGGGCCGGGGAGCTGTTTTTT. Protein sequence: CSVGPPGGRAGELFF.

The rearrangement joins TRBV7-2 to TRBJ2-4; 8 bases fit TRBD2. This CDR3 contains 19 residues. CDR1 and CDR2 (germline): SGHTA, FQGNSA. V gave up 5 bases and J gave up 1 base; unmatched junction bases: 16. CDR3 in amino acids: CASSRRVAGKGEAKNIQYF. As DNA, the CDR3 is TGTGCCAGCAGCCGCAGGGTAGCGGGAAAGGGGGAGGCCAAAAACATTCAGTACTTC.

This CDR3 reads CASTPANPSYNEQFF. In nucleotides, the CDR3 is TGTGCCAGCACCCCAGCGAACCCCTCCTACAATGAGCAGTTCTTC. This chain joins TRBV7-9 and TRBJ2-1, with D uncertain. V was trimmed by 7 bases and J by 0 bases, leaving 13 bases between them. Germline V gene sequence: CDR1 SEHNR, CDR2 FQNEAQ (reference sequence). The CDR3 is made up of 15 amino acids.

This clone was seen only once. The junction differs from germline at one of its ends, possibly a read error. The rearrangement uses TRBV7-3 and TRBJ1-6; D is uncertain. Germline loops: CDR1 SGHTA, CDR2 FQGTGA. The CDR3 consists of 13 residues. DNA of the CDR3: TGTGCCGGCAGCCTAACCCGTAATTCCCCCCTCCACTTT. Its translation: CAGSLTRNSPLHF. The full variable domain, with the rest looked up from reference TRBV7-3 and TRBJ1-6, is GAGVSQTPSNKVTEKGKYVELRCDPISGHTALYWYRQSLGQGPEFLIYFQGTGAADDSGLPNDRFFAVRPEGSVSTLKIQRTERGDSAVYLCAGSLTRNSPLHFGNGTRLTVT.

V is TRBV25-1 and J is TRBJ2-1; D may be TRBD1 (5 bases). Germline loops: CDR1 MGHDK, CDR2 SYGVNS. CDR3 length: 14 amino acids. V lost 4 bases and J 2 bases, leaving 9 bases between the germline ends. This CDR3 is CASSGKGAYNEQFF. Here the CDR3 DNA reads TGTGCCAGCAGTGGTAAAGGGGCCTACAATGAGCAGTTCTTC.

Here the CDR3 DNA reads TGTGCCAGCAGCTTACCCAGCGGGACGAGCACAGATACGCAGTATTTT. Protein: CASSLPSGTSTDTQYF. The chain couples TRBV5-4 to TRBJ2-3; TRBD2 agrees at 7 bases. V lost 2 bases, J lost 0 bases, and 6 bases stayed unmatched. Germline V CDR1 and CDR2: SGHNT, YYREEE (reference sequence). The CDR3 contains 16 residues.

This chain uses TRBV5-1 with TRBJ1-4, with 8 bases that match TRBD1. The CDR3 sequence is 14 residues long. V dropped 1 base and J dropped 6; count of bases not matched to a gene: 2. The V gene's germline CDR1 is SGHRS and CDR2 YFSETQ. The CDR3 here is CASSLMTGDEKLFF. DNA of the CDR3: TGCGCCAGCAGCTTGATGACAGGGGATGAAAAACTGTTTTTT.